Shown below are 12 T cell receptor beta chains from a single sample sequenced in a study of identical twins. TCRdb recomputed calls from the 5' RACE reads with MiXCR, one row per CDR3 protein. The table lists hundreds of thousands of distinct CDR3 sequences, over 11% of them singletons. Source material: memory (CD45RO+) T cells sorted from blood. Every receptor here comes from a woman under 30 in good health.

This clonotype has only one observation. A read error may produce the germline difference seen at one junction end. J is TRBJ2-1 and V is TRBV7-7; 12 nucleotides line up with TRBD2. This CDR3 contains 15 residues. The germline CDR1 and CDR2 sequences are SSHAT and FNYEAQ (reference sequence). CDR3 DNA: TGTGCTAGCAGCTTAACTAGCGGGGGGATCAATGAGCAGTTCTTC. Amino acid sequence: CASSLTSGGINEQFF.

This clonotype turned up a few times. The rearrangement joins TRBV7-9 to TRBJ2-1; 8 nucleotides agree with TRBD2. The CDR3 consists of 15 residues. With 1 base clipped from V and 7 bases from J, the junction kept 6 bases outside the gene matches. Germline V gene lookup returns CDR1 SEHNR and CDR2 FQNEAQ (reference sequence). CDR3 sequence reads: CASSLVRTSRNEQFF. DNA for the CDR3: TGTGCCAGCAGCTTAGTCCGGACTAGCAGGAATGAGCAGTTCTTC.

This chain connects TRBV5-1 to TRBJ2-1, with D hard to call. The CDR3 is 15 residues long. Germline CDR1 SGHRS, CDR2 YFSETQ. The germline V and J ends were trimmed by 0 bases and 2 bases, with 9 bases remaining between them. Here the CDR3 reads CASSLEGRAYNEQFF. The CDR3 nucleotides read TGCGCCAGCAGCTTGGAGGGTAGGGCCTACAATGAGCAGTTCTTC.

This clonotype was seen a handful of times. The V and J genes are TRBV25-1 and TRBJ2-1; 14 nucleotides line up with TRBD2. Trimming removed 5 bases from V and 8 bases from J; junction bases left unmatched: 8. CDR3 size: 16 residues. The germline CDR1 and CDR2 sequences are MGHDK and SYGVNS. The CDR3 protein is CASSKGTSGSLDEQFF. CDR3 DNA sequence: TGTGCCAGCAGTAAGGGGACTAGCGGGAGTCTGGATGAGCAGTTCTTC.

V is TRBV4-2 and J is TRBJ2-1, with 11 bases that match TRBD2. The CDR3 is 19 amino acids. The junction had 8 bases not matched to a gene; V was cut back by 1 base and J by 0 bases. CDR1 is LGHNA, CDR2 YNFKEQ, per germline. The DNA for the CDR3 is TGTGCCAGCAGCCAAGCACTAGCGGGGGCCCCTAGCTCCTACAATGAGCAGTTCTTC. It yields the protein CASSQALAGAPSSYNEQFF.

This clonotype was seen many times. The chain recombines TRBV12-5 with TRBJ1-3; 9 bases are a match to TRBD1. The CDR3 runs to 15 residues. V was pared by 4 bases and J by 5 bases, with 6 bases of the junction left unmatched. Germline CDR1 reads LGHNT; CDR2 reads FRNRAP. CDR3 residues: CASGSGQGLRNTIYF. DNA for the CDR3: TGTGCTAGTGGTTCGGGACAGGGCTTGCGAAACACCATATATTTT.

This clonotype was seen many times. The genes are TRBV3-1 and TRBJ1-2; D ambiguous. This CDR3 is 15 amino acids long. Germline values: CDR1 LGHDT, CDR2 YNNKEL (reference sequence). Trimming left V 1 base short and J 4 bases short, with 13 bases between. Here the CDR3 DNA reads TGTGCCAGCAGCCAAGTGGCCAGACGGGCCTATGGCTACACCTTC. This translates into CASSQVARRAYGYTF. Full variable domain (missing parts from reference TRBV3-1 and TRBJ1-2): DTAVSQTPKYLVTQMGNDKSIKCEQNLGHDTMYWYKQDSKKFLKIMFSYNNKELIINETVPNRFSPKSPDKAHLNLHINSLELGDSAVYFCASSQVARRAYGYTFGSGTRLTVV.

V is TRBV27 and J is TRBJ1-1; no clear D. From germline, CDR1 is MNHEY and CDR2 SMNVEV (reference sequence). This CDR3 region has 15 residues. V was shortened by 5 bases and J by 8 bases, with 21 bases between the two germline ends. The CDR3 spells CASSPKAQGYREAFF. The DNA of the CDR3 is TGTGCCAGCAGTCCTAAGGCACAAGGCTACCGAGAAGCTTTCTTT.

This clonotype occurred a few times. The V and J genes are TRBV10-2 and TRBJ2-7, with D perhaps being TRBD1 or TRBD2 (5 bases each). Germline-derived CDR1 and CDR2 are WSHSY and SAAADI. V was clipped by 8 bases and J by 8 bases, with 16 bases between them. The CDR3 runs to 12 residues. The CDR3 bases are TGCGCCAGCGTCGGGGACCGCACGAAGCAGTACTTC. Protein sequence: CASVGDRTKQYF.

This clonotype has just a few counts. The V call is TRBV12-3 or TRBV12-4, the J call TRBJ2-1; tentatively, D is TRBD1 or TRBD2 (7 bases each). The CDR3 is made up of 14 amino acids. V lost 8 bases to trimming and J lost 9 bases, with 20 bases between them. The CDR3 nucleotides are TGTGCCAGCCTTATCGGGGGGCGACAGGGTGAGCAGTTCTTC. Its protein product is CASLIGGRQGEQFF.

V gene TRBV9 combines with J gene TRBJ1-6, with 7 bases that match TRBD1. The germline V gene has CDR1 SGDLS and CDR2 YYNGEE. V was pared by 2 bases and J by 9 bases, with 11 bases of the junction left unmatched. The CDR3 is made up of 16 amino acids. DNA for the CDR3: TGTGCCAGCAGCGTTGCTGCGGACAGGAAGACTTCACCCCTCCACTTT. This codes for CASSVAADRKTSPLHF.

The rearrangement uses TRBV7-2 and TRBJ1-2; maybe TRBD1 (6 bases). Germline V lookup: CDR1 SGHTA, CDR2 FQGNSA. The CDR3 consists of 15 residues. Trimming pared 2 bases from V and 1 base from J, leaving 11 bases between. CDR3: CASSLTRQVNYGYTF. The CDR3 DNA reads as TGTGCCAGCAGCTTAACCCGACAGGTTAACTATGGCTACACCTTC.